This record concerns one T cell receptor beta chain sequence. The protocol was immunoSEQ multiplex PCR, while the TCRdb copy is restricted to in-frame clones and leaves out a portion. The sample holds a few hundred thousand clones, 88% seen once. The CDR3 runs to 16 residues. Germline V gene lookup returns CDR1 SNHLY and CDR2 FYNNEI. With V trimmed by 6 bases and J by 1 base, 8 bases remained unmatched. Categorization into cohorts depended on clinical history that participants reported. The sample originates from a study of blood T cell repertoires in COVID-19. The TCR comes from a woman aged 40-49 years who had been exposed to COVID-19. This chain links TRBV2 with TRBJ2-5; 10 bases agree with TRBD2. The specimen sequenced was PBMCs or T cells enriched from blood (not recorded which). The CDR3 reads CASRGLSGGFQETQYF. In DNA, the CDR3 is TGTGCCAGCAGAGGCCTTAGCGGGGGGTTCCAAGAGACCCAGTACTTC.